Below are 15 T cell receptor beta chains sequenced from a single sample in a study of blood T cell repertoires in COVID-19. Some clones are missing from TCRdb's copy, which holds only in-frame ones; the method was immunoSEQ multiplex PCR. The sample holds some 520,000 clones; roughly nine tenths are singletons and the top ten take about 0.91%. Sequencing was carried out using peripheral blood. These receptors all come from a man younger than 35 with COVID-19, enrolled during active disease.

The V and J genes are TRBV7-6 and TRBJ1-1; 7 bases match TRBD1. Germline CDR1 SGHVS, CDR2 FNYEAQ. The CDR3 consists of 15 residues. V lost 1 base to trimming and J lost 1 base; unmatched junction nucleotides: 3. The CDR3 here is CASSLEPGGNTEAFF. For the CDR3, the DNA is TGTGCCAGCAGCTTAGAACCAGGGGGGAACACTGAAGCTTTCTTT.

This clone was counted a single time. The chain has TRBV6-5 and TRBJ1-6; TRBD1 is a possible D gene (5 bases). The CDR3 sequence is 15 residues long. Germline CDR1 and CDR2: MNHEY and SVGAGI. The V and J ends lost 8 bases and 0 bases respectively, with 11 bases between them. The CDR3 loop is CASGSGDSYNSPLHF. CDR3 bases: TGTGCCAGCGGATCGGGGGACTCCTATAATTCACCCCTCCACTTT.

The chain couples TRBV19 to TRBJ2-2; weak D call: TRBD2 (6 bases). V was shortened by 9 bases and J by 0 bases, with 11 bases between the two germline ends. This CDR3 spans 14 amino acids. Germline CDR1 is LNHDA and CDR2 is SQIVND (reference sequence). The CDR3, as DNA: TGTGCCAGCAACATAGCGGCGAACACCGGGGAGCTGTTTTTT. Its translation is CASNIAANTGELFF.

The V gene is TRBV7-9, the J gene TRBJ2-1, with D possibly matching TRBD2 (5 bases). Germline V CDR1 and CDR2: SEHNR, FQNEAQ (reference sequence). CDR3 length equals 17 residues. The V end was cut by 5 bases, the J end by 8 bases, with 25 bases between. CDR3 in amino acids: CASSPPMPGFRRYEQFF. CDR3 nucleotides: TGTGCCAGCAGCCCCCCCATGCCGGGATTTCGGCGCTATGAGCAGTTCTTC.

The chain employs TRBV5-1 and TRBJ2-5; the D is unclear. Germline V gene lookup returns CDR1 SGHRS and CDR2 YFSETQ. Trimming left V 0 bases short and J 1 base short, with 7 bases between. The CDR3 loop spans 14 amino acids. DNA for the CDR3: TGCGCCAGCAGCTTGGAACGGAGCCAAGAGACCCAGTACTTC. The encoded protein is CASSLERSQETQYF. Filled out from reference TRBV5-1 and TRBJ2-5, the complete variable domain reads KAGVTQTPRYLIKTRGQQVTLSCSPISGHRSVSWYQQTPGQGLQFLFEYFSETQRNKGNFPGRFSGRQFSNSRSEMNVSTLELGDSALYLCASSLERSQETQYFGPGTRLLVL.

Points on this clone: The junction shows a germline mismatch at one end, possibly a read error. Other DNA sequences in the sample encode the same CDR3. CDR3 region: CASSQEGTSGERRSYEQYF. In DNA, the CDR3 is TGTGCCAGCAGCCAAGAAGGGACTAGCGGGGAACGGAGGTCCTACGAACAGTACTTC. The J gene is TRBJ2-7, the V gene TRBV3-1 (or the pseudogene TRBV3-2); 13 positions agree with TRBD2. The CDR3 contains 19 residues. The germline gives CDR1 LGHDT, CDR2 YNNKEL (reference sequence).

The chain links TRBV9 to TRBJ1-1; the match to TRBD1 covers 7 bases. The CDR3 runs to 13 residues. V shed 4 bases, J shed 8 bases, and the junction held 8 bases outside the gene matches. The germline V gene encodes CDR1 SGDLS and CDR2 YYNGEE. Written as DNA, the CDR3 is TGTGCCAGCAGCCGTGACAGGGAGGAGGAAGCTTTCTTT. It translates to CASSRDREEEAFF.

This clone has just one count. The gene calls are TRBV18 and TRBJ2-1; TRBD2 is a possible D gene (5 bases). The CDR3 spans 15 residues. Between the trimmed V and J ends, which lost 3 bases and 2 bases, there was a span of 11 bases. Germline CDR1 reads KGHSH; CDR2 reads LQKENI. CDR3 bases: TGTGCCAGCTCACCGCGGGTCTCGACCTACAATGAGCAGTTCTTC. Protein: CASSPRVSTYNEQFF.

The rearrangement uses TRBV24-1 and TRBJ2-3; D gene uncertain. Germline CDR1 is KGHDR and CDR2 is SFDVKD. This CDR3 has 14 residues. Between the trimmed V and J ends, which lost 7 bases and 1 base, there was a span of 11 bases. Here the CDR3 DNA reads TGTGCCACCAGCCGGAGCGACGGCACAGATACGCAGTATTTT. Protein sequence: CATSRSDGTDTQYF.

The rearrangement links TRBV7-8 to TRBJ2-3, with D maybe TRBD2 (6 bases). The CDR3 contains 17 residues. V gave up 5 bases and J gave up 0 bases, with 18 bases separating them. Looked up from germline, CDR1 is SGHVS and CDR2 is FQNEAQ. CDR3 coding DNA: TGTGCCAGCAGCCCCCGGGACTTCTACCCGAGCACAGATACGCAGTATTTT. Protein product: CASSPRDFYPSTDTQYF.

The V and J genes are TRBV28 and TRBJ2-2, with 10 bases identical to TRBD1. This CDR3 is built from 15 residues. CDR1 and CDR2 (germline): MDHEN, SYDVKM. V dropped 7 bases and J dropped 4; count of bases not matched to a gene: 6. The CDR3 DNA follows: TGTGCCAGCACCCTGTGGGACAGGGGCACCGGGGAGCTGTTTTTT. This gives the protein CASTLWDRGTGELFF.

The chain recombines TRBV7-9 with TRBJ2-1; no definite D call. Germline loops: CDR1 SEHNR, CDR2 FQNEAQ (reference sequence). The V end lost 0 bases, the J end lost 6 bases, and 6 bases lay between the germline ends. CDR3 length equals 13 residues. Here the CDR3 DNA reads TGTGCCAGCAGCTTAGCGCTAAGCAATGAGCAGTTCTTC. This translates into CASSLALSNEQFF.

The rearrangement uses TRBV7-8 and TRBJ2-3; 9 bases line up with TRBD1. There are 16 residues in the CDR3. Germline CDR1 and CDR2: SGHVS and FQNEAQ. Germline trimming cut 2 bases from V and 4 bases from J; bases unmatched to any gene: 7. The CDR3 region has the DNA TGTGCCAGCAGCTTAAGGACAGGGACAGGGTCAGATACGCAGTATTTT. Its protein is CASSLRTGTGSDTQYF.

The chain is built from TRBV19 and TRBJ2-3; the D gene is possibly TRBD1 (5 bases). The V end lost 0 bases, the J end lost 4 bases, and 8 bases lay between the germline ends. Germline V gives CDR1 LNHDA, CDR2 SQIVND (reference sequence). CDR3 length: 14 amino acids. The CDR3 DNA follows: TGTGCCAGTAGTATAGATGGGGCGGCAGATACGCAGTATTTT. Translating it yields CASSIDGAADTQYF.

The gene calls are TRBV2 and TRBJ2-1; TRBD1 matches 8 bases. The junction had 12 bases not matched to a gene; V was cut back by 4 bases and J by 10 bases. The CDR3 covers 15 residues. From germline, CDR1 is SNHLY and CDR2 FYNNEI. The CDR3 sequence is CASSATGAVPDEQFF. CDR3 DNA: TGTGCCAGCAGTGCGACAGGGGCGGTTCCGGACGAGCAGTTCTTC.